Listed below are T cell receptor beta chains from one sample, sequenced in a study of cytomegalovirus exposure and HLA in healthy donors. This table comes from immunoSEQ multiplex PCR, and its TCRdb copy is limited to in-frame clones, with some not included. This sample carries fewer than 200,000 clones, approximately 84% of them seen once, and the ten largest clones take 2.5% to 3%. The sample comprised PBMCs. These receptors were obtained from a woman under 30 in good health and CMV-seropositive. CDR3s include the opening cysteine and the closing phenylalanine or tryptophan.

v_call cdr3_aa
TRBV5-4 CASSFRGQAEAFF
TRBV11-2 CASSRPAGRSSYNSPLHF
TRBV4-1 CASSQHLGGGGGGTEAFF
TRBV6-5 CASSYLNEQFF
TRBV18 CASSPGQGSEQYF
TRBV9 CASSGPPTGANYGYTF
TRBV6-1 CAIDRANNYGYTF
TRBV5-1 CASSFQGQGTNEQFF
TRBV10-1 CASSDQGLNEQFF
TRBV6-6 CASSLRQGEQYF
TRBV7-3 CASSNSMTPPKDF
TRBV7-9 CASSVTQGTALEKLFF
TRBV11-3 CASSSGQRTCQPQHF
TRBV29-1 CSVEDRSSTEAFF
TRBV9 CASSAAGGPGELFF
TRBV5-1 CASSLGDRVVETQYF
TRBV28 CASSFSGGSSYNEQFF
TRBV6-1 CASSVRTSGGASTDTQYF
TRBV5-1 CASSSDSSYNSPLHF
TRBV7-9 CASSSPGHVYGYTF
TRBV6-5 CASRPRIDNSPLHF
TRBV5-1 CASSLAGQNNSPLHF
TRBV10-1 CANVGTGNQPQHF
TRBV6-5 CASSYQGTFYGYTF
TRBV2 CASWTGFNYGYTF
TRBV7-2 CASRRDRGSYNEQFF
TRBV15 CATSRDLVLRNEQFF
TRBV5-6 CASSLVSVEENIQYF
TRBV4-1 CASSQGGTSRNEQFF
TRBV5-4 CASSQDRRGERGYTF
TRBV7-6 CASSPQGAYEQYF
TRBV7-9 CASSFLREVNTEAFF